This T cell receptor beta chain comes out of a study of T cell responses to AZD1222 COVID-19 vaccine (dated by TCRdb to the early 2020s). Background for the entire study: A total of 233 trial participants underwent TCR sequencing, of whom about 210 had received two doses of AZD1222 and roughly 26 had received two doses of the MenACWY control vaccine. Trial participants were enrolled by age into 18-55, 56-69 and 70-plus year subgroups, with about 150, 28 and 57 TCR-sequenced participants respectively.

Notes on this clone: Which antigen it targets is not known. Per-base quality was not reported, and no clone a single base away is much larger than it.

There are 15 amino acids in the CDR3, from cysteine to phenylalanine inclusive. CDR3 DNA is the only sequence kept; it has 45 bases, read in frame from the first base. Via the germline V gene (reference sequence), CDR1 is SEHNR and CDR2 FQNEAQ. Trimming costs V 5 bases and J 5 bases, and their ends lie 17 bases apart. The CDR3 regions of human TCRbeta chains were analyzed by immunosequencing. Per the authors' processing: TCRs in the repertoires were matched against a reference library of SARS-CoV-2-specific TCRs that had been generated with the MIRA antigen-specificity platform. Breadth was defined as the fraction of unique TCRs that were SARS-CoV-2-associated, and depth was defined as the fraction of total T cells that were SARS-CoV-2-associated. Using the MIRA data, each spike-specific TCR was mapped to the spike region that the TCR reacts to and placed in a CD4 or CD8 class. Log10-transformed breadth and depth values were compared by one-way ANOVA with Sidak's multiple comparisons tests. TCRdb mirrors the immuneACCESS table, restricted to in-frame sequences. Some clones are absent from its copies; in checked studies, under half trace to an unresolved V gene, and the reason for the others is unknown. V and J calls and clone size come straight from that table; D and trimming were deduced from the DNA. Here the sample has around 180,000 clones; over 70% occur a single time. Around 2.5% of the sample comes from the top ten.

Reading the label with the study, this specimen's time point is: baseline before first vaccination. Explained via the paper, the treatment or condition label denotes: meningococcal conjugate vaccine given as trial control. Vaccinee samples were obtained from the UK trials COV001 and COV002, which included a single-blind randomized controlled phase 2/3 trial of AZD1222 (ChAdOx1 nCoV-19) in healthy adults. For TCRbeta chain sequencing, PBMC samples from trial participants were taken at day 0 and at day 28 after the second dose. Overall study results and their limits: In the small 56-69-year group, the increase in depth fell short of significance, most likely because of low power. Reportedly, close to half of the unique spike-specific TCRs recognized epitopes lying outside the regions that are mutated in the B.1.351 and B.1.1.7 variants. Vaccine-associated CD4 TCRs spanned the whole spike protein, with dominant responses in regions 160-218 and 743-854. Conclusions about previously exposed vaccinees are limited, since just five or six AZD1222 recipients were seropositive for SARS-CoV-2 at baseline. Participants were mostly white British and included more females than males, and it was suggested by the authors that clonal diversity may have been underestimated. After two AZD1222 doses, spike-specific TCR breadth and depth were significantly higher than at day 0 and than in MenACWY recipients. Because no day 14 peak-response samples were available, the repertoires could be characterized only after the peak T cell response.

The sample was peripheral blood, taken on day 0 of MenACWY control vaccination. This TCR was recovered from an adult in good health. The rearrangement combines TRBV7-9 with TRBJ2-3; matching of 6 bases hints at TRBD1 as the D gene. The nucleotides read TGTGCCAGCAGCCCCCAAACAGGGATCGTAGATACGCAGTATTTT. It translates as CASSPQTGIVDTQYF. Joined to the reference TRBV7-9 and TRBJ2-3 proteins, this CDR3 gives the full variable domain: DTGVSQNPRHKITKRGQNVTFRCDPISEHNRLYWYRQTLGQGPEFLTYFQNEAQLEKSRLLSDRFSAERPKGSFSTLEIQRTEQGDSAMYLCASSPQTGIVDTQYFGPGTRLTVL.